Each of the 24 T cell receptor beta chains below was sequenced from the same sample in a study of Ad26.COV2.S vaccination and SARS-CoV-2 variants (dated by TCRdb to the early 2020s). The method was the immunoSEQ multiplex PCR assay. Imported from immuneACCESS, the table was reduced by TCRdb to in-frame sequences with V and J called. These copies leave out some clones; in studies compared against another copy, an unresolved V gene accounts for under half, and the cause of the remainder is not known. Across this sample there are about 350,000 clones, with about 88% seen only once. The ten largest clones capture 6.4% of the sample. The treatment or condition label corresponds to: 19 received Ad26.COV2.S at low or high dose, single or two shots; several received placebo; per-sample allocation not given. Repertoires of vaccine and placebo recipients were sequenced from samples collected on day 63 after the first injection.

This specimen consisted of peripheral blood, obtained in a trial of Ad26.COV2.S vaccine versus placebo. The receptors derive from a person between 18 and 59 years old who received the Ad26.COV2.S COVID-19 vaccine or a placebo.

The gene calls are TRBV2 and TRBJ1-1; tentatively, D is TRBD1 (6 bases). The CDR3 is 15 residues long. The germline V and J ends were trimmed by 7 bases and 4 bases, with 19 bases remaining between them. CDR1 is SNHLY and CDR2 is FYNNEI in the germline V gene. The CDR3 region is CASKRGAGDITEAFF. CDR3 nucleotides: TGTGCCAGCAAGAGAGGGGCAGGGGATATCACTGAAGCTTTCTTT.

The rearrangement joins TRBV9 to TRBJ1-4; D perhaps matches TRBD1 (5 bases). V lost 0 bases and J lost 8, with 14 bases in between. Germline CDR1 and CDR2: SGDLS and YYNGEE. The length of the CDR3 is 15 residues. The CDR3 loop reads CASSVETGLAEKLFF. The CDR3 DNA reads TGTGCCAGCAGCGTAGAAACAGGCCTGGCCGAAAAACTGTTTTTT.

The CDR3: CASSQDLGAVGYEQYF. The CDR3 region has the DNA TGCGCCAGCAGCCAAGATTTGGGGGCTGTCGGCTACGAGCAGTACTTC. The gene calls are TRBV4-3 and TRBJ2-7; D may be TRBD1 (6 bases). From germline, CDR1 is LGHNA and CDR2 YSLEER. Trimming removed 0 bases at V and 3 bases at J, with 15 bases between. This CDR3 has 16 residues.

The chain combines TRBV3-1 (or the pseudogene TRBV3-2) with TRBJ1-5; TRBD1 matches 8 bases. Looked up from germline, CDR1 is LGHDT and CDR2 is YNNKEL (reference sequence). The CDR3 sequence is 14 residues long. V lost 4 bases and J lost 6; bases outside the gene matches: 5. CDR3 nucleotides: TGTGCCAGCAGCCCCCAGGGGGCGGTTCAGCCCCAGCATTTT. Protein product: CASSPQGAVQPQHF.

The J gene is TRBJ1-1, the V gene TRBV5-1; D is perhaps TRBD1 (5 bases). The CDR3 runs to 14 residues. V was pared by 0 bases and J by 7 bases, with 13 bases between. Germline V gives CDR1 SGHRS, CDR2 YFSETQ. DNA of the CDR3: TGCGCCAGCAGCTTGGGTGGGGACGCGGTTGAAGCTTTCTTT. Translation gives CASSLGGDAVEAFF.

The chain links TRBV7-9 to TRBJ1-2; a weak D match, TRBD1 (5 bases). There are 14 residues in the CDR3. V lost 6 bases, J lost 2 bases, and 13 bases lay in between. Germline CDR1 is SEHNR and CDR2 is FQNEAQ (reference sequence). In nucleotides, the CDR3 is TGTGCCAGCAGTCCCGCGACAGCGAACTATGGCTACACCTTC. Encoded protein: CASSPATANYGYTF.

The chain combines TRBV18 with TRBJ1-5; 8 bases line up with TRBD1. CDR1 KGHSH and CDR2 LQKENI come from the germline V gene. The ends lost 4 bases at V and 3 bases at J; junction bases unmatched: 5. CDR3 length: 15 amino acids. CDR3 DNA: TGTGCCAGCTCACGGATGACAGGGGACAATCAGCCCCAGCATTTT. Translation: CASSRMTGDNQPQHF.

This chain links TRBV5-4 with TRBJ2-7; no clear D. Germline V gives CDR1 SGHNT, CDR2 YYREEE (reference sequence). CDR3 size: 12 residues. Trimming pared 0 bases from V and 6 bases from J, leaving 7 bases between. CDR3 in amino acids: CASSLGISEQYF. The CDR3 DNA sequence: TGTGCCAGCAGCTTGGGAATAAGCGAGCAGTACTTC.

V and J are TRBV9 and TRBJ1-1, with a tentative D call TRBD1 (6 bases). This CDR3 has 14 residues. Trimming took 0 bases from V and 6 from J, leaving 12 bases between them. Germline V CDR1 and CDR2: SGDLS, YYNGEE. CDR3 residues: CASSVEGGDPEAFF. For the CDR3, the DNA is TGTGCCAGCAGCGTAGAAGGGGGAGACCCTGAAGCTTTCTTT.

The J gene is TRBJ1-2, the V gene TRBV27, with D perhaps TRBD1 (5 bases). V was pared by 0 bases and J by 5 bases, with 13 bases between. Germline loops: CDR1 MNHEY, CDR2 SMNVEV (reference sequence). The CDR3 is 15 amino acids. CDR3 region: CASSLSGGFSYGYTF. CDR3 in DNA: TGTGCCAGCAGTTTATCGGGGGGGTTCTCTTATGGCTACACCTTC.

The chain has TRBV14 and TRBJ1-4; the D gene is possibly TRBD1 (5 bases). This CDR3 contains 15 residues. The V gene's germline CDR1 is SGHDN and CDR2 FVKESK. The ends were cut back, 4 bases at V and 7 bases at J, with 16 bases in the middle. The CDR3 protein is CASSLGAGRIEKLFF. The CDR3 region has the DNA TGTGCCAGCAGCCTAGGGGCGGGGAGAATTGAAAAACTGTTTTTT.

V and J are TRBV6-2 or TRBV6-3 and TRBJ2-4; D remains unclear. The CDR3 is 16 amino acids. The germline V and J ends were trimmed by 2 bases and 8 bases, with 19 bases remaining between them. The germline CDR1 and CDR2 sequences are MNHEY and SVGEGT. CDR3 in amino acids: CASSYSAVASVDIQYF. The DNA for the CDR3 is TGTGCCAGCAGTTACAGTGCGGTAGCATCAGTAGACATTCAGTACTTC.

This clone has just one count. CDR3 amino acids: CASSPRTSRQETQYF. Written as DNA, the CDR3 is TGTGCCAGCAGCCCCCGGACTAGCAGGCAGGAGACCCAGTACTTC. This sequence joins TRBV14 and TRBJ2-5, with TRBD2 matching 8 bases. This CDR3 comprises 15 residues. Germline V gives CDR1 SGHDN, CDR2 FVKESK. V shed 4 bases, J shed 5 bases, and the junction held 9 bases outside the gene matches. The full variable domain, its missing parts supplied by reference TRBV14 and TRBJ2-5, is EAGVTQFPSHSVIEKGQTVTLRCDPISGHDNLYWYRRVMGKEIKFLLHFVKESKQDESGMPNNRFLAERTGGTYSTLKVQPAELEDSGVYFCASSPRTSRQETQYFGPGTRLLVL.

The genes are TRBV7-2 and TRBJ2-3; D perhaps matches TRBD2 (5 bases). V lost 1 base and J 14 bases, leaving 16 bases between the germline ends. From germline, CDR1 is SGHTA and CDR2 FQGNSA. The CDR3 sequence is 13 residues long. The CDR3 nucleotides are TGTGCCAGCAGCTTAGGGGTCGTGGAGGTCGGGTATTTT. This encodes CASSLGVVEVGYF.

This clone is deemed large (0.1 to 1%). The V and J genes are TRBV12-3 or TRBV12-4 and TRBJ2-7; D ambiguous. V shed 5 bases and J shed 5 bases, with 13 bases lying between them. This CDR3 region has 13 residues. The CDR3 region has the DNA TGTGCCAGCAGTATAAACTCCTGGGACGAGCAGTACTTC. The encoded protein is CASSINSWDEQYF.

As DNA, the CDR3 is TGTGCCAGCAGCTTAGCTCGGGGGACGCAAGAGACCCAGTACTTC. Its protein product is CASSLARGTQETQYF. V and J are TRBV7-9 and TRBJ2-5; tentative D call: TRBD2 (6 bases). Germline values: CDR1 SEHNR, CDR2 FQNEAQ (reference sequence). The CDR3 contains 15 residues. V was cut by 0 bases and J by 2 bases, with 10 bases left in between.

The J gene is TRBJ1-1, the V gene TRBV30; 7 positions match TRBD1. With V trimmed by 3 bases and J by 4 bases, 8 bases remained unmatched. The CDR3 extends over 14 amino acids. Germline values: CDR1 GTSNPN, CDR2 SVGIG (reference sequence). As DNA, the CDR3 is TGTGCCTGGAGAAGGGGACAGAGTCCCACTGAAGCTTTCTTT. Protein: CAWRRGQSPTEAFF.

The rearrangement links TRBV9 to TRBJ2-1; TRBD2 might be the D (6 bases). CDR1 and CDR2 from the germline V gene are SGDLS and YYNGEE. The CDR3 runs to 15 residues. Trimming pared 1 base from V and 0 bases from J, leaving 8 bases between. CDR3 coding DNA: TGTGCCAGCAGCGTAACAGCGGGCTCCTACAATGAGCAGTTCTTC. This codes for CASSVTAGSYNEQFF.

This chain uses TRBV13 with TRBJ2-7, with TRBD1 identical over 7 bases. V was clipped by 3 bases and J by 4 bases; unmatched bases: 0. Germline-derived CDR1 and CDR2 are PRHDT and FYEKMQ (reference sequence). CDR3 size: 12 residues. Here the CDR3 DNA reads TGTGCCAGCAGCTTGACAGGGTACGAGCAGTACTTC. Amino acid sequence: CASSLTGYEQYF.

The rearrangement uses TRBV9 and TRBJ2-7, with 7 bases identical to TRBD1. The CDR3 loop spans 15 amino acids. Germline V gene sequence: CDR1 SGDLS, CDR2 YYNGEE. Trimming cost V 4 bases and J 4 bases; bases outside gene matches: 11. The CDR3 nucleotides read TGTGCCAGCAGCTCAAATCCGGGACAGCAATACGAGCAGTACTTC. Protein: CASSSNPGQQYEQYF.

The chain joins TRBV4-2 to TRBJ1-6, with a weak D call TRBD1 (6 bases). Trimming took off 2 bases at V and 7 bases at J, with 9 bases between the two ends. The CDR3 has 14 amino acids. Germline V gene lookup returns CDR1 LGHNA and CDR2 YNFKEQ. The CDR3 reads CASSQRGENSPLHF. The DNA of the CDR3 is TGTGCCAGCAGCCAAAGGGGGGAAAATTCACCCCTCCACTTT.

CDR3 nucleotides: TGTGCCAGCAGTGAAAGGATGGGGAGTAGTACAGATACGCAGTATTTT. Encoded protein: CASSERMGSSTDTQYF. J is TRBJ2-3 and V is TRBV25-1, with D possibly being TRBD2 (5 bases). Germline V lookup: CDR1 MGHDK, CDR2 SYGVNS. Trimming stripped 2 bases from V and 3 bases from J, with 15 bases between. The CDR3 is made up of 16 amino acids.

The sample holds a few counts of this clone. V and J are TRBV3-1 (or the pseudogene TRBV3-2) and TRBJ1-5, with 7 bases lining up with TRBD1. Germline CDR1 reads LGHDT; CDR2 reads YNNKEL (reference sequence). V lost 1 base, J lost 2 bases, and 5 bases stayed unmatched. There are 16 residues in the CDR3. The CDR3 DNA sequence: TGTGCCAGCAGCCAAGCCGGGACAGAGCGCAATCAGCCCCAGCATTTT. The encoded protein is CASSQAGTERNQPQHF.

The chain recombines TRBV5-6 with TRBJ1-1, with D unclear. Trimming pared 2 bases from V and 3 bases from J, leaving 8 bases between. This CDR3 has 13 residues. Per the germline V gene, CDR1 is SGHDT and CDR2 is YYEEEE. This chain's CDR3 is CASSFVQDTEAFF. In DNA form, the CDR3 reads TGTGCCAGCAGCTTCGTCCAAGACACTGAAGCTTTCTTT.